One and the same sample provided the 26 T cell receptor beta chains below, sequenced in a study of identical twins. MiXCR, run by TCRdb on the 5' RACE reads, gives a single entry per CDR3 protein. The sample contains over 600,000 distinct CDR3 sequences, 21% of which appear only once. These same records also appear under a second study, on T cells expressing NK-cell markers.

The sample consisted of PBMCs. Receptors were obtained from a woman aged 18 to 35 in good health.

This clonotype appeared a few times. This chain uses TRBV7-6 with TRBJ2-3, with a tentative D call TRBD2 (5 bases). Germline values: CDR1 SGHVS, CDR2 FNYEAQ. The length of the CDR3 is 15 residues. The V end lost 5 bases, the J end lost 4 bases, and 16 bases lay between the germline ends. The CDR3 reads CASSRGEFSSDTQYF. The CDR3 DNA is TGTGCCAGCAGCCGGGGAGAGTTTTCTTCAGATACGCAGTATTTT.

This clonotype appeared a few times. The chain carries TRBV10-1 and TRBJ2-1, with 8 bases lining up with TRBD2. The CDR3 spans 15 residues. Germline-derived CDR1 and CDR2 are WNHNN and SYGVQD (reference sequence). V gave up 0 bases and J gave up 7 bases; unmatched junction bases: 5. DNA of the CDR3: TGCGCCAGCAGTGAGTCCCAGCGGGAGAGGAATGAGCAGTTCTTC. Amino acids: CASSESQRERNEQFF.

CDR3 DNA sequence: TGTGCCAGCAGTCTCGGAGGGGGGGAGGATACGCAGTATTTT. It translates to CASSLGGGEDTQYF. The chain recombines TRBV12-3 or TRBV12-4 with TRBJ2-3, with a tentative D call TRBD2 (7 bases). V dropped 5 bases and J dropped 6 bases, with 15 bases sitting between them. The CDR3 is 14 residues long.

This chain joins TRBV10-2 and TRBJ2-3; the match to TRBD1 covers 7 bases. The CDR3 is made up of 15 amino acids. Germline trimming cut 2 bases from V and 5 bases from J; bases unmatched to any gene: 7. Germline V gene sequence: CDR1 WSHSY, CDR2 SAAADI. The CDR3 loop reads CASSERNRGRDTQYF. The CDR3 bases are TGCGCCAGCAGTGAGAGGAACAGGGGAAGAGATACGCAGTATTTT.

Only a few counts were recorded for this clonotype. The CDR3 is CSAMEPDTQYF. Here the CDR3 DNA reads TGCAGTGCTATGGAGCCCGATACGCAGTATTTT. The chain is built from TRBV20-1 and TRBJ2-3; no clear D. The germline V gene has CDR1 DFQATT and CDR2 SNEGSKA (reference sequence). This CDR3 spans 11 amino acids. Trimming removed 4 bases at V and 6 bases at J, with 8 bases between.

In this sample, this clonotype turned up a few times. This chain connects TRBV9 to TRBJ1-5; unclear D gene. Germline assignment: CDR1 SGDLS and CDR2 YYNGEE. This CDR3 contains 14 residues. The V and J ends lost 3 bases and 3 bases respectively, with 10 bases between them. CDR3 sequence: CASSGQATNQPQHF. The CDR3 region has the DNA TGTGCCAGCAGCGGGCAGGCCACCAATCAGCCCCAGCATTTT. Full variable domain (remainder filled in from reference TRBV9 and TRBJ1-5): DSGVTQTPKHLITATGQRVTLRCSPRSGDLSVYWYQQSLDQGLQFLIQYYNGEERAKGNILERFSAQQFPDLHSELNLSSLELGDSALYFCASSGQATNQPQHFGDGTRLSIL.

The chain carries TRBV18 and TRBJ2-7, with 9 bases matching TRBD1. CDR1 is KGHSH, CDR2 LQKENI, per germline. The junction had 8 bases not matched to a gene; V was cut back by 5 bases and J by 3 bases. The CDR3 contains 15 residues. CDR3 sequence (DNA): TGTGCCAGCTCAGCCTCCTCGGGACAGGGCTACGAGCAGTACTTC. As protein: CASSASSGQGYEQYF.

The table lists this clonotype with a few counts. The V call is TRBV2, the J call TRBJ2-1; the match to TRBD2 covers 11 bases. Germline lookup yields CDR1 SNHLY and CDR2 FYNNEI. The length of the CDR3 is 13 residues. The J segment lost 7 bases and the V segment lost 7 bases, leaving 3 bases of the junction unmatched. The chain's CDR3 is CASMTSGENEQFF. The DNA for the CDR3 is TGTGCCAGCATGACTAGCGGGGAGAATGAGCAGTTCTTC.

This CDR3 reads CASSSGTVTDTQYF. CDR3 in DNA: TGCGCCAGCAGCTCCGGGACAGTCACAGATACGCAGTATTTT. V is TRBV5-1 and J is TRBJ2-3, with 7 bases aligning to TRBD1. The CDR3 loop spans 14 amino acids. The germline V gene encodes CDR1 SGHRS and CDR2 YFSETQ. J was trimmed by 2 bases and V by 3 bases; bases with no gene match: 3. Full variable domain (missing parts from reference TRBV5-1 and TRBJ2-3): KAGVTQTPRYLIKTRGQQVTLSCSPISGHRSVSWYQQTPGQGLQFLFEYFSETQRNKGNFPGRFSGRQFSNSRSEMNVSTLELGDSALYLCASSSGTVTDTQYFGPGTRLTVL.

The rearrangement joins TRBV5-1 to TRBJ2-4; 7 positions agree with TRBD1. The CDR3 runs to 14 residues. Germline CDR1 is SGHRS and CDR2 is YFSETQ. The V gene end was trimmed by 3 bases and the J gene end by 7 bases; junction bases not matched to a gene: 7. In nucleotides, the CDR3 is TGCGCCAGCAGCTACGACAGGGTGGGGAACATTCAGTACTTC. Protein: CASSYDRVGNIQYF. Together with reference TRBV5-1 and TRBJ2-4, the CDR3 gives the full variable domain: KAGVTQTPRYLIKTRGQQVTLSCSPISGHRSVSWYQQTPGQGLQFLFEYFSETQRNKGNFPGRFSGRQFSNSRSEMNVSTLELGDSALYLCASSYDRVGNIQYFGAGTRLSVL.

This clonotype turned up a few times. The chain links TRBV9 to TRBJ2-1; TRBD2 matches 12 bases. Germline CDR1 SGDLS, CDR2 YYNGEE. The junction had 2 bases not matched to a gene; V was cut back by 1 base and J by 0 bases. There are 17 residues in the CDR3. CDR3 sequence (DNA): TGTGCCAGCAGCGTAACTAGCGGGAGGAGCTCCTACAATGAGCAGTTCTTC. It codes for CASSVTSGRSSYNEQFF.

V usage is TRBV29-1 and J usage is TRBJ2-5, with D unclear. The CDR3 consists of 12 residues. Trimming stripped 0 bases from V and 5 bases from J, with 7 bases between. Germline values: CDR1 SQVTM, CDR2 ANQGSEA. In nucleotides, the CDR3 is TGCAGCGTTGAAGAGGTTGGGGAGACCCAGTACTTC. This encodes CSVEEVGETQYF.

This sequence joins TRBV29-1 and TRBJ2-4, with D tentatively TRBD2 (5 bases). Germline CDR1 and CDR2: SQVTM and ANQGSEA. V lost 4 bases to trimming and J lost 4 bases, with 11 bases between them. This CDR3 is 13 amino acids long. The CDR3 loop reads CSVVLAEKNIQYF. CDR3 sequence (DNA): TGCAGCGTTGTTCTAGCTGAGAAAAACATTCAGTACTTC. Using reference TRBV29-1 and TRBJ2-4 for the parts outside the CDR3, the full variable domain is SAVISQKPSRDICQRGTSLTIQCQVDSQVTMMFWYRQQPGQSLTLIATANQGSEATYESGFVIDKFPISRPNLTFSTLTVSNMSPEDSSIYLCSVVLAEKNIQYFGAGTRLSVL.

This chain uses TRBV7-8 with TRBJ1-5; D unclear. The CDR3 length is 14 residues. V was trimmed by 5 bases and J by 0 bases, leaving 8 bases between them. Germline loops: CDR1 SGHVS, CDR2 FQNEAQ. The CDR3 DNA sequence: TGTGCCAGCAGCGGTCAAGTTAGCAATCAGCCCCAGCATTTT. It translates to CASSGQVSNQPQHF.

A few counts support this clonotype. This sequence joins TRBV20-1 and TRBJ1-1; D call uncertain. Germline V CDR1 and CDR2: DFQATT, SNEGSKA (reference sequence). The V and J ends lost 3 bases and 1 base respectively, with 9 bases between them. The CDR3 contains 13 residues. CDR3 amino acids: CSARVNRNTEAFF. CDR3 DNA sequence: TGCAGTGCTAGGGTAAACAGGAACACTGAAGCTTTCTTT.

This clonotype came up a few times. The genes are TRBV5-1 and TRBJ2-5; D ambiguous. Trimming left V 5 bases short and J 3 bases short, with 11 bases between. Germline CDR1 is SGHRS and CDR2 is YFSETQ. There are 13 residues in the CDR3. In DNA, the CDR3 is TGCGCCAGCAGTTCACAGTACGAAGAGACCCAGTACTTC. It is translated as CASSSQYEETQYF.

The chain uses TRBV11-2 and TRBJ2-3; the match to TRBD2 covers 10 bases. V lost 4 bases and J lost 5; bases outside the gene matches: 9. This CDR3 is built from 16 residues. Germline CDR1 and CDR2: SGHAT and FQNNGV. CDR3 DNA sequence: TGTGCCAGCAGCTCCGAAGCGGGGGGGCAAGGAGATACGCAGTATTTT. It codes for CASSSEAGGQGDTQYF.

The V and J genes are TRBV29-1 and TRBJ2-4, with 9 nucleotides matching TRBD1. With V trimmed by 6 bases and J by 1 base, 10 bases remained unmatched. The CDR3 runs to 16 residues. From germline, CDR1 is SQVTM and CDR2 ANQGSEA. The CDR3 sequence: CSVAGTGIEAKNIQYF. The CDR3 DNA sequence: TGCAGCGTGGCCGGGACAGGGATTGAGGCCAAAAACATTCAGTACTTC.

This clonotype occurred a few times. The chain carries TRBV20-1 and TRBJ2-3; D is unresolved. The CDR3 length is 15 residues. Germline-derived CDR1 and CDR2 are DFQATT and SNEGSKA (reference sequence). Between the trimmed V and J ends, which lost 5 bases and 2 bases, there was a span of 17 bases. CDR3 in amino acids: CSALGPLDYTDTQYF. CDR3 nucleotide sequence: TGCAGTGCTCTTGGACCCTTGGATTACACAGATACGCAGTATTTT.

The chain couples TRBV7-9 to TRBJ2-1; D may be TRBD2 (7 bases). This CDR3 has 14 amino acids. V was clipped by 8 bases and J by 5 bases, with 16 bases between them. From germline, CDR1 is SEHNR and CDR2 FQNEAQ (reference sequence). The CDR3 sequence: CASGGLAVDNEQFF. The DNA of the CDR3 is TGTGCCAGCGGGGGGCTAGCGGTGGACAATGAGCAGTTCTTC.

The chain carries TRBV15 and TRBJ2-7; D is perhaps TRBD1 (5 bases). The CDR3 spans 14 residues. Germline CDR1 is LNHNV and CDR2 is YYDKDF (reference sequence). Trimming stripped 0 bases from V and 3 bases from J, with 9 bases between. This CDR3 is CATSREVQGYEQYF. In nucleotides, the CDR3 is TGTGCCACCAGCAGAGAGGTCCAGGGCTACGAGCAGTACTTC.

This clonotype was seen a few times. V and J are TRBV7-8 and TRBJ1-2; D remains ambiguous. V lost 1 base, J lost 0 bases, and 18 bases lay in between. Germline-derived CDR1 and CDR2 are SGHVS and FQNEAQ. The CDR3 runs 18 residues. The CDR3 region is CASSLGRTTLEANYGYTF. CDR3 in DNA: TGTGCCAGCAGCTTAGGTCGGACCACCTTGGAAGCTAACTATGGCTACACCTTC.

V usage is TRBV27 and J usage is TRBJ2-5; 12 positions match TRBD2. Germline V gene lookup returns CDR1 MNHEY and CDR2 SMNVEV (reference sequence). The CDR3 extends over 18 amino acids. V lost 3 bases, J lost 1 base, and 9 bases stayed unmatched. This chain's CDR3 is CASSLSLAGGRIQETQYF. The CDR3 DNA follows: TGTGCCAGCAGTTTGTCACTAGCGGGGGGTCGAATCCAAGAGACCCAGTACTTC.

The chain couples TRBV15 to TRBJ2-3; either TRBD1 or TRBD2 may supply D (5 bases each). The CDR3 extends over 15 amino acids. CDR1 is LNHNV and CDR2 is YYDKDF in the germline V gene (reference sequence). V was shortened by 2 bases and J by 3 bases, with 12 bases between the two germline ends. The CDR3 bases are TGTGCCACCAGCAGAAGGCCCTGGGGGACAGATACGCAGTATTTT. Translating it yields CATSRRPWGTDTQYF.

The chain uses TRBV20-1 and TRBJ2-7; TRBD2 might be the D (5 bases). Germline CDR1 and CDR2: DFQATT and SNEGSKA (reference sequence). Trimming removed 2 bases at V and 0 bases at J, with 14 bases between. CDR3 length: 15 residues. The CDR3: CSARRPAVRSYEQYF. In nucleotides, the CDR3 is TGCAGTGCTAGACGTCCAGCGGTCCGCTCCTACGAGCAGTACTTC.

The table lists this clonotype with a few counts. The chain recombines TRBV20-1 with TRBJ2-5; 7 bases map to TRBD2. From germline, CDR1 is DFQATT and CDR2 SNEGSKA (reference sequence). The length of the CDR3 is 14 residues. Trimming took 3 bases from V and 3 from J; bases not matched to a gene: 7. In nucleotides, the CDR3 is TGCAGTGCTAGCCCAGCGGGGACGAAAGAGACCCAGTACTTC. Translation gives CSASPAGTKETQYF.